This T cell receptor (beta chain) came from a study of OX40 agonist ivuxolimab in advanced cancers. Describing the broader study: Ivuxolimab, which targeted the costimulatory receptor OX40 (CD134), was an agonistic, fully human IgG2 monoclonal antibody. Intravenous ivuxolimab was administered to patients every 2 weeks at six dose levels: 0.01, 0.1, 0.3, 1.5, 3 and 10 mg/kg. Among the roughly 52 dose-escalation patients, some 20 had hepatocellular carcinoma, roughly 15 melanoma, 9 renal cell carcinoma and 9 head and neck cancer. In the dose-escalation cohort, 65% to 85% of patients were male, and the mean age was roughly 60 years with a range of about 20 to 90. Patients were allowed to have had prior anti-PD-1, anti-PD-L1 or anti-CTLA-4 therapy, and approximately 41% of the dose-escalation patients had previously received checkpoint inhibitors. Partial responses occurred in three dose-escalation patients: two with cutaneous melanoma and one with hepatocellular carcinoma. The purpose of peripheral TCRbeta sequencing was to test whether ivuxolimab changed TCR sequence diversity and led to clonal T-cell expansion. The paper describes the monotherapy dose-escalation part (N of about 55 patients) of the phase I trial of ivuxolimab.

Patients with a history of autoimmune disease or receiving systemic immunosuppression were excluded from the trial. Peripheral blood for TCR sequencing was collected from all dose cohorts at baseline, on cycle 4 day 1, and on cycle 7 day 1. The samples were taken from a phase I, first-in-human, multicenter, open-label dose-escalation trial of ivuxolimab. The trial enrolled adults with locally advanced or metastatic head and neck squamous cell, hepatocellular, melanoma or renal cell carcinoma. Before TCR sequencing, CD4+ and CD8+ T cells were separately sorted from peripheral blood. V sheds 6 bases and J sheds 3 bases, leaving 14 bases between their ends. The CDR3 contains 15 residues, cysteine and phenylalanine counted. Here the CDR3 DNA is all that survives: 45 bases in frame from base 1. In the germline V gene, CDR1 corresponds to KGHSH and CDR2 to LQKENI. On this clone itself: It has no known antigen specificity. No per-base quality is available; no much larger clone lies one base away.

Genomic DNA was extracted from sorted cells for sequencing of the TCRbeta CDR3 region. TCRbeta CDR3 regions were sequenced using the immunoSEQ Assay. TCRdb stores this immuneACCESS table with in-frame sequences only. Part of the clones is absent; in the studies checked, under half of the shortfall reflects unresolved V genes, and no reason is known for the rest. The sample has 60,000 or so clones on record, over 75% of them singletons. In total, the top ten clones hold 5.2% of the sample. Study-wide conclusions, independent of this receptor: In the 0.1-3.0 mg/kg groups, partial responders were among the patients with the lowest normalized peripheral clonal expansion, particularly in CD8+ T cells. Clonal expansion of both CD4+ and CD8+ blood T cells was observed from baseline to week 6 at doses 0.1 to 3.0 mg/kg. Low levels of normalized T-cell clonal expansion were also seen in some patients who did not respond. After ivuxolimab, CD8+ T cells had more expanded clones than CD4+ T cells on average. Which antigens the clonally expanded peripheral T cells were specific for was not determined.

The specimen comprised CD4+ or CD8+ T cells sorted from blood, sampled in a trial of the OX40 agonist ivuxolimab. The receptor's source is an adult with an advanced solid tumor such as melanoma, head and neck, liver or kidney cancer. The rearranged segments are TRBV18 and TRBJ2-2; the D gene lacks a confident call. The nucleotides read TGTGCCAGCTCCCTAATTAGAACGGACACCGGGGAGCTGTTTTTT. It translates to CASSLIRTDTGELFF.